This entry features one T cell receptor (beta chain) sequence. In the authors' workflow: Estimation of nucleated cell counts was performed using reference gene primer amplification. TCRdb's copy holds only in-frame clones and misses some; the assay was immunoSEQ multiplex PCR. The V and J calls and the clone size are those of that table, but D and trimming were determined from the DNA. In the table there are about 170,000 clones, 70% to 90% of which are singletons. The germline CDR1 and CDR2 sequences are SEHNR and FQNEAQ (reference sequence). This CDR3 has 15 amino acids. V lost 1 base to trimming and J lost 6 bases; unmatched junction nucleotides: 6. The sample belongs to a study of blood T cell repertoires in COVID-19. About the research overall: Sites across the United States, Italy and Spain contributed samples from acute and convalescent COVID-19.

What was sequenced was peripheral blood. The receptor was derived from a man aged 55 to 70 who had recovered from COVID-19. The chain is built from TRBV7-9 and TRBJ1-3; 7 bases align to TRBD1. The CDR3 DNA follows: TGTGCCAGCAGCTTAGGACAGGGTGAACTAAACACCATATATTTT. Its translation: CASSLGQGELNTIYF.